This T cell receptor (beta chain) is drawn from a study of T cells in Graves' hyperthyroidism and ophthalmopathy. V gave up 0 bases and J gave up 2 bases, with 12 bases separating them. Looked up from germline, CDR1 is LGHNA and CDR2 is YSLEER. The CDR3 totals 16 residues. The source material, RNA transcripts, was used to amplify TCR beta CDR3 regions. HTBI primers were employed in a first-round RT-PCR of the TCR CDR3. Each CDR3 protein gets one entry after TCRdb re-called the multiplex PCR reads with MiXCR. The table shows about 400,000 distinct CDR3 sequences, with roughly an eighth occurring only once. Study-wide findings and caveats: Ophthalmopathy and stable hyperthyroidism were separated by a 13 V-J model.

Patients aged 18 to 65 with hyperthyroidism were newly diagnosed, with duration under 2 months. Diagnoses used clinical symptoms, serum thyroxine and TRAb, thyroid ultrasound and orbital computed tomography. With regard to this clonotype: The antigen remains unidentified.

The sequence derives from a woman aged 18-30 years with Graves' hyperthyroidism. The chain carries TRBV4-3 and TRBJ2-3; no firm D call. The material sequenced was blood. This CDR3 is CASSQDIRTLTDTQYF. The CDR3 DNA sequence: TGCGCCAGCAGCCAAGATATAAGAACCCTCACAGATACGCAGTATTTT.